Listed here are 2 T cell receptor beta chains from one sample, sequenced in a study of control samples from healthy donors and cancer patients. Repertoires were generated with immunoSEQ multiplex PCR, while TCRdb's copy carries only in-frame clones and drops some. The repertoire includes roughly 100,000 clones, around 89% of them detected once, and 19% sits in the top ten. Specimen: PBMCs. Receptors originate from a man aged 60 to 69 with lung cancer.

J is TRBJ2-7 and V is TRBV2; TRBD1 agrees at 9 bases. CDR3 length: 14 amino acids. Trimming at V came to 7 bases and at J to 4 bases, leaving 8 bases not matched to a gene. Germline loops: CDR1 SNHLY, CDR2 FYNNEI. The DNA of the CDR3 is TGTGCCAGCACCCAGGGACAGGGAGGGTACGAGCAGTACTTC. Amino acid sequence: CASTQGQGGYEQYF.

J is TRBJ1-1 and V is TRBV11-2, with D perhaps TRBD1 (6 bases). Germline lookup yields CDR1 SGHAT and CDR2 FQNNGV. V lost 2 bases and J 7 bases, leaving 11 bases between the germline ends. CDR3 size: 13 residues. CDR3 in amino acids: CASSLSRGIEAFF. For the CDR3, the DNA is TGTGCCAGCAGCTTAAGCAGGGGCATTGAAGCTTTCTTT. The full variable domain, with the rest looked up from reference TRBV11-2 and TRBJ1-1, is EAGVAQSPRYKIIEKRQSVAFWCNPISGHATLYWYQQILGQGPKLLIQFQNNGVVDDSQLPKDRFSAERLKGVDSTLKIQPAKLEDSAVYLCASSLSRGIEAFFGQGTRLTVV.